Sequencing of this TCR beta chain was carried out in a study of T cells after posttransplantation cyclophosphamide. CDR3 length equals 12 residues. The ends were cut back, 2 bases at V and 5 bases at J, with 7 bases in the middle. Germline-derived CDR1 and CDR2 are ENHRY and SYGVKD. This clone has at least ten counts. Repertoires were generated with immunoSEQ multiplex PCR, while TCRdb's copy carries only in-frame clones and drops some. This repertoire holds more than 40,000 clones, and none appear only once. This sequence originates from a middle-aged man in good health, CMV-negative, and a related stem cell transplant donor. The genes are TRBV10-3 and TRBJ2-7; a weak D match, TRBD2 (5 bases). The material sequenced was PBMCs. The CDR3, as DNA: TGTGCCATCAGTGAGGAGGGCAACGAGCAGTACTTC. Amino acids: CAISEEGNEQYF.